The entry below gives a single T cell receptor (beta chain) sequence along with its context. As yet, its antigen is unknown. Produced via immunoSEQ multiplex PCR; TCRdb's table is partial and in-frame only. This sample yields roughly 200,000 clones, of which around 90% are seen a single time; 3.6% belongs to the top ten. The record originates from a study of T cell responses to AZD1222 COVID-19 vaccine. Study outcomes and limitations: Unmutated regions of variants are reportedly targeted by nearly half of spike-specific TCRs. Two AZD1222 doses significantly raised spike-specific TCR breadth and depth over controls. Donors in the cohort were predominantly white British and more often female, and clonal diversity was possibly underestimated.

The CDR3 runs 15 residues. Germline V lookup: CDR1 SGDLS, CDR2 YYNGEE. The ends lost 4 bases at V and 2 bases at J; junction bases unmatched: 7. J is TRBJ1-2 and V is TRBV9; 8 bases map to TRBD1. This sample comprised peripheral blood, obtained 28 days after the second dose of the MenACWY control vaccine. The TCR was taken from an adult who received the MenACWY meningococcal vaccine as a control. The DNA of the CDR3 is TGTGCCAGCAGCCCCCTACGGACAGGGAACTATGGCTACACCTTC. Translated, it gives CASSPLRTGNYGYTF.